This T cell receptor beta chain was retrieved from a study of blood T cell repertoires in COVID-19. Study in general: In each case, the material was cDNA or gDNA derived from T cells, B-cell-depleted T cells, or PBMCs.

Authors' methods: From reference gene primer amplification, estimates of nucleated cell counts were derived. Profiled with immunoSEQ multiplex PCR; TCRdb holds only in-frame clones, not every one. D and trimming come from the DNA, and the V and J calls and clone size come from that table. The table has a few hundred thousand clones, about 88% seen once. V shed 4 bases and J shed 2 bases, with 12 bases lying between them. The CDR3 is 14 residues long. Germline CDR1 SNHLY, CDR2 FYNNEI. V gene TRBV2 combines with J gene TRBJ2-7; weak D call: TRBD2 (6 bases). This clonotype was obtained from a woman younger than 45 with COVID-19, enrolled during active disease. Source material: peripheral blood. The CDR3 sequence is CASSGGVETYEQYF. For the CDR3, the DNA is TGTGCCAGCAGTGGCGGGGTTGAGACCTACGAGCAGTACTTC.